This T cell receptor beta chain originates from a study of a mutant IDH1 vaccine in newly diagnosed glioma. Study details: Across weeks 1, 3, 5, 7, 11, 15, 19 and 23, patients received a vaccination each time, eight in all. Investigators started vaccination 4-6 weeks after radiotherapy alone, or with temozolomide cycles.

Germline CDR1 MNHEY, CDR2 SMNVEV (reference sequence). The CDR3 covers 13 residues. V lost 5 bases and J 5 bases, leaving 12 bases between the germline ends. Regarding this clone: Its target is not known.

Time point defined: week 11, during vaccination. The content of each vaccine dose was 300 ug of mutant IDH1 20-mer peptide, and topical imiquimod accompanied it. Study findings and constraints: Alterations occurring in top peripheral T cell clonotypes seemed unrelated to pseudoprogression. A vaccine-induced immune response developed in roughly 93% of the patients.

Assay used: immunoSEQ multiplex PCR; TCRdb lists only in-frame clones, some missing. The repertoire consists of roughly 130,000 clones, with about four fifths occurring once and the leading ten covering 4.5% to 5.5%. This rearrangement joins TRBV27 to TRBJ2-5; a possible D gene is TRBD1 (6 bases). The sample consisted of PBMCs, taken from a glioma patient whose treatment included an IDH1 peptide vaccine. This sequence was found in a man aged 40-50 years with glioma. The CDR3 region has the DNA TGTGCCAGCAGTACAGGGAATCGGGAGACCCAGTACTTC. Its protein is CASSTGNRETQYF.